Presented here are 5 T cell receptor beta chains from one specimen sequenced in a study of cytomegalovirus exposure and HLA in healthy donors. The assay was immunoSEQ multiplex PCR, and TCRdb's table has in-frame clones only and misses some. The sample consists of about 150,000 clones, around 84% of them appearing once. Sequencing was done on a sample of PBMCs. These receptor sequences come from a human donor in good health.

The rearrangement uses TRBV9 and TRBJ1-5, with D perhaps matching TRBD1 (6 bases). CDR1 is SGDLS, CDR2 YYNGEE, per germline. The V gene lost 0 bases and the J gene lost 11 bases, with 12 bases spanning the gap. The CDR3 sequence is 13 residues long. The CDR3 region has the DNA TGTGCCAGCAGCGTAGAGGGATCAGGGGCCCAGCATTTT. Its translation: CASSVEGSGAQHF.

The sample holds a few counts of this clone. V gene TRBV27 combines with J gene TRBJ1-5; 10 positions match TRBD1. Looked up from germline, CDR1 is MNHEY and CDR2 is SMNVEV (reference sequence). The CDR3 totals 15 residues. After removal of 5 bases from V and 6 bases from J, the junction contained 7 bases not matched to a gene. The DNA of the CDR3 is TGTGCCAGCAGTATGACAGGGGGCCGGGGTCAGCCCCAGCATTTT. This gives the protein CASSMTGGRGQPQHF.

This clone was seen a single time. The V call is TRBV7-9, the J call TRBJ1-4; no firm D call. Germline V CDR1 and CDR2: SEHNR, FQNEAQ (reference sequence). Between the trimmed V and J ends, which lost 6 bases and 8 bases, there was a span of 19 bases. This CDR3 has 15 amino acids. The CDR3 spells CASSSAGSSAEKLFF. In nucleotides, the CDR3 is TGTGCCAGCAGTTCAGCAGGATCGTCGGCGGAAAAACTGTTTTTT.

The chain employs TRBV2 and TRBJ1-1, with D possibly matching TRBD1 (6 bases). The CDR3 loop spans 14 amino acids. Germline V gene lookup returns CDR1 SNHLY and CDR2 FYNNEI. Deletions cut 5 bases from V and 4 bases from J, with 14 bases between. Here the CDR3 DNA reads TGTGCCAGCAGTCAGACAGGTTTGGGCACTGAAGCTTTCTTT. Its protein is CASSQTGLGTEAFF.

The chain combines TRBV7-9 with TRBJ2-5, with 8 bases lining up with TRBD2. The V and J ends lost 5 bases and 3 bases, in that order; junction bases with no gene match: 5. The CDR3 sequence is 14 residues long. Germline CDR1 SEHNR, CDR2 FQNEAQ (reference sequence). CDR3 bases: TGTGCCAGCAGCCCCGGGAGGGGAAAAGAGACCCAGTACTTC. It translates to CASSPGRGKETQYF.